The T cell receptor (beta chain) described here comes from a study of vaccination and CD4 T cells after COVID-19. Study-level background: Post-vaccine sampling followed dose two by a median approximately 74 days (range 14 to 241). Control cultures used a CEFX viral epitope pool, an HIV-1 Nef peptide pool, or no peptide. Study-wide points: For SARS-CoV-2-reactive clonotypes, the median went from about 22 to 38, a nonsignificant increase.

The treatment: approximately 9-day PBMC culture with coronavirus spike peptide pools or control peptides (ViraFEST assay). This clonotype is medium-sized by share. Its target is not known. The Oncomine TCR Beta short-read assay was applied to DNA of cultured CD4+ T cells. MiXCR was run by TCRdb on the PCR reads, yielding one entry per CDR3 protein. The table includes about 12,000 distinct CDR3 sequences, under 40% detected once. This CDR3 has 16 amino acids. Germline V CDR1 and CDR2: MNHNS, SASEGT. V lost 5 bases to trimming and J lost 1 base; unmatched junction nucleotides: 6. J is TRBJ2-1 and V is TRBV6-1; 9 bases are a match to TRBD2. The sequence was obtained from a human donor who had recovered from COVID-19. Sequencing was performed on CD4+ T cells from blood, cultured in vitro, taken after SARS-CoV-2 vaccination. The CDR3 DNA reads TGTGCCAGCAGTATTAGCGGGAGCTTGTCCTACAATGAGCAGTTCTTC. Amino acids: CASSISGSLSYNEQFF.